This T cell receptor beta chain was sequenced in a study of cytomegalovirus exposure and HLA in healthy donors. 60 Vbeta and 13 Jbeta primers were used in PCR. The data were produced by immunoSEQ multiplex PCR, yet TCRdb's version contains in-frame clones alone and is incomplete. The sample has 85,000 to 130,000 clones; 70% to 80% are singletons. Comments on this clone: Relative to the germline gene, one junction end is altered; a read error may explain this.

The TCR sequence derives from a female donor in good health and CMV-seropositive. What was sequenced was PBMCs.

The DNA of the CDR3 is TGTTCCAGCAGCTTAGGCAGGGGATATACTGAAGCTTTCTTT. It encodes CSSSLGRGYTEAFF. This chain uses TRBV7-9 with TRBJ1-1; TRBD1 might be the D (6 bases). The CDR3 contains 14 residues. Per the germline V gene, CDR1 is SEHNR and CDR2 is FQNEAQ (reference sequence). Drawing the rest from reference TRBV7-9 and TRBJ1-1, the complete variable domain is DTGVSQNPRHKITKRGQNVTFRCDPISEHNRLYWYRQTLGQGPEFLTYFQNEAQLEKSRLLSDRFSAERPKGSFSTLEIQRTEQGDSAMYLCSSSLGRGYTEAFFGQGTRLTVV.